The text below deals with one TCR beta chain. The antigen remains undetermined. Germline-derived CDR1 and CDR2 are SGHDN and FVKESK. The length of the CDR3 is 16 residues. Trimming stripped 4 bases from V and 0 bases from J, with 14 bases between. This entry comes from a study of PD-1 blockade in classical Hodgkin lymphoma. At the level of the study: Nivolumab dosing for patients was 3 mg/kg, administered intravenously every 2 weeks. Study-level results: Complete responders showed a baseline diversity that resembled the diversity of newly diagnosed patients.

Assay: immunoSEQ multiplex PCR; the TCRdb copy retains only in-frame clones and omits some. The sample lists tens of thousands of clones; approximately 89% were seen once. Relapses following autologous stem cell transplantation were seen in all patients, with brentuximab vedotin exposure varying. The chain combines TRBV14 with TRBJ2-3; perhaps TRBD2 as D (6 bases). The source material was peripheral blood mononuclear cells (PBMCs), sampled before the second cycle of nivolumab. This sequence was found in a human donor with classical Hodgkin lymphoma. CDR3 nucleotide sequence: TGTGCCAGCAGCCCACCGGGACTCTTGAGCACAGATACGCAGTATTTT. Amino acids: CASSPPGLLSTDTQYF.